This is a list of T cell receptor beta chains from one sample in a study of shared clonotypes between healthy human individuals. Method: immunoSEQ multiplex PCR; TCRdb's copy keeps in-frame clones and lacks some. Of about 990,000 clones in the sample, around 82% are singletons; the top ten hold around 0.6%. Material for sequencing was memory CD4+ T cells from PBMCs. The receptors originated from a man between 18 and 35 years old in good health. Some clones in this sample may be carry-over from other donors' samples. Each CDR3 is given without its conserved first and last residue.

v_gene	j_gene	CDR3aa
TRBV6-1	TRBJ2-7	ASSESGTGGNEQY
TRBV6-5	TRBJ1-5	ASSRGVEGQPQH
TRBV2	TRBJ2-2	ASTPETRNTGELF
TRBV5-1	TRBJ2-3	ASSIRDTSTDTQY
TRBV30	TRBJ2-7	AWSVWAGDYEQY
TRBV2	TRBJ2-6	ASLNHQAGANVLT
TRBV6-5	TRBJ1-1	ASNFGRRNTEAF
TRBV7-7	TRBJ2-5	ASSFSGGAQETQY
TRBV20-1	TRBJ2-1	SGLAREQF
TRBV6-1	TRBJ1-5	ASSEVANQPQH
TRBV23-1	TRBJ1-2	ASSQARANYGYT
TRBV15	TRBJ2-1	ATRPKREGSYNEQF
TRBV7-9	TRBJ1-4	ASSRKRDRATNEKLF
TRBV18	TRBJ1-3	ASSPGLSGNTIY
TRBV9	-	ASSLHSGSSYEQY
TRBV10-3	TRBJ2-7	AISESIGSGQY
TRBV9	TRBJ2-7	ASSVGVTGDYYEQY
TRBV5-1	TRBJ2-2	ASSSGTGDNTGELF
TRBV5-4	TRBJ2-3	ASSSGQATFTDTQY
TRBV18	TRBJ2-1	ASSHDQGNNEQF
TRBV18	TRBJ1-2	ASSIFRDRDYGYT
TRBV28	TRBJ1-4	ASSLVSGEKLF
TRBV5-1	TRBJ2-2	ASSHQRETGELF
TRBV5-5	TRBJ2-7	ASSLGFGVYEQY
TRBV6-6	TRBJ1-5	ASSYSGGHSNQPQH
TRBV9	TRBJ2-4	ASSGAGSSIQY
TRBV4-2	TRBJ2-1	ASSPTSSGRPYNEQF
TRBV7-2	TRBJ2-2	ASKVGIGELF
TRBV5-1	TRBJ1-5	ASSLGSTGGNQPQH
TRBV2	TRBJ2-1	ASSPRTSSDEQF
TRBV11-3	TRBJ2-3	ASSLAGPTDTQY
TRBV6-1	TRBJ1-5	ASSLNGWSNQPQH
TRBV2	TRBJ1-1	ANSDKGVVTEAF
TRBV4-2	TRBJ2-5	ASSSRQGALETQY
TRBV30	TRBJ1-4	AWSSVRGPNEKLF
TRBV7-8	TRBJ2-7	ASSQGGNQGYEQY
TRBV18	TRBJ2-1	ASSDQAGFSYNEQF
TRBV5-5	TRBJ2-7	ASSGGRGSTTRSYEQY
TRBV6-6	TRBJ2-7	ASSLGGLTYEQY
TRBV19	TRBJ1-5	ATTDQLYQPQH
TRBV9	TRBJ2-7	ASSQTGAGEQY
TRBV19	TRBJ2-1	ASSQIRQASKNEQF
TRBV15	TRBJ2-3	ATRETSGRVGTQY
TRBV27	TRBJ2-3	ASSFVGLRRVGGKHTDTQY
TRBV18	TRBJ2-1	ASSPPVGLAGDNEQF
TRBV5-4	TRBJ1-1	ASSLGGGVTEAF
TRBV9	TRBJ2-2	ASSLGASNTGELF
TRBV20-1	TRBJ2-7	SATPSREQY
TRBV28	TRBJ2-7	ASRLPGGSIRGEQY
TRBV5-1	TRBJ1-1	ASSLDGGMNTEAF
TRBV5-1	TRBJ2-6	ASRRSSGANVLT
TRBV28	TRBJ2-7	ATDEEGRGPYYEQY